The rows below give T cell receptor beta chains drawn from one sample of a study of blood T cell repertoires in COVID-19. The repertoire was sequenced with immunoSEQ multiplex PCR; TCRdb's copy has only in-frame clones and lacks some. This table has 200,000 to 300,000 clones, around 87% appearing once. Sequenced material: peripheral blood. These receptors all stem from a woman aged 60-75 years with COVID-19, enrolled during active disease. CDR3s include the opening cysteine and the closing phenylalanine or tryptophan. D genes are given only for firm matches. The listing skips clone size in some rows; elsewhere it reads once, few, many or a size class.

J gene	D gene	clone size	V gene	CDR3 DNA	CDR3 protein
TRBJ1-1	NA	NA	TRBV18	TGTGCCAGCTCACCAAGGGGAAACACTGAAGCTTTCTTT	CASSPRGNTEAFF
TRBJ2-7	TRBD1	NA	TRBV7-2	TGTGCCAGCAGGGGACAGGGGGCTTTCAACGAGCAGTACTTC	CASRGQGAFNEQYF
TRBJ2-1	TRBD2	NA	TRBV6-2/TRBV6-3	TGTGCCAGCAGTTACCGACTAGCGGGAGGGGATGAGCAGTTCTTC	CASSYRLAGGDEQFF
TRBJ2-5	NA	NA	TRBV27	TGTGCCAGCAGTTCCCGAGTCGGGACACTATACCAAGAGACCCAGTACTTC	CASSSRVGTLYQETQYF
TRBJ2-6	TRBD2	NA	TRBV7-8	TGTGCCAGCAGCTTAGAGTCTAGCGGGTCCTCTGGGGCCAACGTCCTGACTTTC	CASSLESSGSSGANVLTF
TRBJ2-1	TRBD2	NA	TRBV27	TGTGCCAGCATGGTGATAGCGGGAGGACTCTACAATGAGCAGTTCTTC	CASMVIAGGLYNEQFF
TRBJ1-5	NA	few	TRBV9	TGTGCCAGCGCACGGGGGGGCAATCAGCCCCAGCATTTT	CASARGGNQPQHF
TRBJ1-4	NA	NA	TRBV28	TGTGCCAGCAGTTTTGGGGGGGGCGTCGATGAAAAACTGTTTTTT	CASSFGGGVDEKLFF
TRBJ1-2	NA	NA	TRBV5-1	TGCGCCAGCAGCTTGCCCGACAGCGTGGATGGCTACACCTTC	CASSLPDSVDGYTF
TRBJ2-7	NA	NA	TRBV28	TGTGCCAGCAGGCCCGTTGGGTTGAGGAGGAGCTCCTACGAGCAGTACTTC	CASRPVGLRRSSYEQYF
TRBJ1-2	TRBD1	NA	TRBV5-1	TGCGCCAGCAGCGGGGCGTGGACAGGGGGCAGCTATGGCTACACCTTC	CASSGAWTGGSYGYTF
TRBJ1-1	NA	NA	TRBV21-1	TGTGCCAGCAGCAAAGTCAGGGGGTCGATGGCTGAAGCTTTCTTT	CASSKVRGSMAEAFF
TRBJ1-1	NA	NA	TRBV19	TGTGCCAGTAGCCACAGGGAAACGGTGCCTGAAGCTTTCTTT	CASSHRETVPEAFF
TRBJ1-2	NA	NA	TRBV15	TGTGCCACCAGCAGAGATCGGGGGGGATATGGCTACACCTTC	CATSRDRGGYGYTF
TRBJ1-1	TRBD1	NA	TRBV9	TGTGCCAGCAGCGTAGTTGAGGGGGCGAACACTGAAGCTTTCTTT	CASSVVEGANTEAFF
TRBJ1-1	NA	NA	TRBV14	TGTGCCAGCAGCCATCTGGGACAGAACACTGAAGCTTTCTTT	CASSHLGQNTEAFF
TRBJ2-1	NA	NA	TRBV30	TGTGCCTGGAGTGGAGGGAGTCCTTACAATGAGCAGTTCTTC	CAWSGGSPYNEQFF
TRBJ1-2	NA	NA	TRBV7-2	TGTGCCAGCAGCTTAGCAGGGAGGGACTATGGCTACACCTTC	CASSLAGRDYGYTF
TRBJ2-7	TRBD1	NA	TRBV6-6	TGTGCCAGCAGTACTGGACAGGGTACCTCCTACGAGCAGTACTTC	CASSTGQGTSYEQYF
TRBJ2-1	NA	NA	TRBV2	TGTGCCAGCAGGGAGGCCAGCAATGAGCAGTTCTTC	CASREASNEQFF
TRBJ2-1	TRBD2	NA	TRBV11-3	TGTGCCAGCAGCGGCAACGCGGGAGGATACAATGAGCAGTTCTTC	CASSGNAGGYNEQFF
TRBJ1-2	TRBD1	NA	TRBV30	TGTGCCTGGAGTGTAAACAGGGGGTCTGTTGGCTACACCTTC	CAWSVNRGSVGYTF
TRBJ1-1	TRBD1	NA	TRBV7-3	TGTGCCAGCAGCTTACAGGGGGCGAACACTGAAGCTTTCTTT	CASSLQGANTEAFF
TRBJ2-2	TRBD2	NA	TRBV19	TGTGCCAGTAGTCCAGGGACTACAGCACTCCTCGGGGAGCTGTTTTTT	CASSPGTTALLGELFF
TRBJ2-1	TRBD2	NA	TRBV9	TGTGCCAGCAGCGTAGGGGGCCTAGCGGGAAGCAATGAGCAGTTCTTC	CASSVGGLAGSNEQFF
TRBJ1-2	NA	NA	TRBV12-5	TGTGCTAGTGGGGGGCCCGGGGGGGTCGGAGAAGTGCGTGGCTACACCTTC	CASGGPGGVGEVRGYTF
TRBJ1-4	TRBD1	NA	TRBV9	TGTGCCAGCAGCGTAGGGGGACAGGGTAGCGAAAAACTGTTTTTT	CASSVGGQGSEKLFF
TRBJ2-5	NA	NA	TRBV7-3	TGTGCCAGCAGCTTAAGCGGTCGGCATCTAAGGGGGGAGACCCAGTACTTC	CASSLSGRHLRGETQYF
TRBJ2-1	NA	NA	TRBV6-2/TRBV6-3	TGTGCCAGCAGTACCGCCCGATGGGCCCGGGCAGGGAATGAGCAGTTCTTC	CASSTARWARAGNEQFF
TRBJ2-5	TRBD2	NA	TRBV3-1/TRBV3-2	TGTGCCAGCAGCCAAGTTAGCGGGCGCCAAGAGACCCAGTACTTC	CASSQVSGRQETQYF
TRBJ2-7	NA	NA	TRBV29-1	TGCAGCGTTCTGGCGGGCAGTTCCTACGAGCAGTACTTC	CSVLAGSSYEQYF
TRBJ2-2	NA	NA	TRBV27	TGTGCCAGCAGTTTCTTGTCCGGGGAGCTGTTTTTT	CASSFLSGELFF
TRBJ2-7	NA	NA	TRBV5-1	TGCGCCAGCAGCTTGCTCCCGGACAGTCAGTACGAGCAGTACTTC	CASSLLPDSQYEQYF
TRBJ1-2	NA	few	TRBV28	TGTGCCAGCTCGGAGGGGGGGACCTTGGACTATGGCTACACCTTC	CASSEGGTLDYGYTF
TRBJ1-3	NA	NA	TRBV6-1	TGTGCCAGCAGTGAATCCTCGGGAAACACCATATATTTT	CASSESSGNTIYF
TRBJ2-7	NA	NA	TRBV3-1/TRBV3-2	TGTGCCAGCAGCCAAGAGGCCCGGGAGTTGTCCTACGAGCAGTACTTC	CASSQEARELSYEQYF
TRBJ2-3	TRBD2	NA	TRBV19	TGTGCCAGTAGTATTCTTAGCGGGAGAAGCACAGATACGCAGTATTTT	CASSILSGRSTDTQYF
TRBJ2-3	NA	NA	TRBV12-2	TGTGCAAGTCGCTTAGCGCAAACTAGGAGGTATACGCAGTATTTT	CASRLAQTRRYTQYF
TRBJ2-7	NA	NA	TRBV5-5	TGTGCCAGCAGCTTGGGCGGGGACGAGCAGTACTTC	CASSLGGDEQYF
TRBJ2-3	NA	NA	TRBV5-4	TGTGCCAGCAGCAGACAGAGGGGGGATACGCAGTATTTT	CASSRQRGDTQYF
TRBJ1-1	NA	NA	TRBV18	TGTGCCAGCTCACCACCGCGAGGGAACACTGAAGCTTTCTTT	CASSPPRGNTEAFF
TRBJ1-5	TRBD1	NA	TRBV19	TGTGCCACGCGACAGGGATTGGGCAATCAGCCCCAGCATTTT	CATRQGLGNQPQHF
TRBJ2-5	TRBD1	NA	TRBV7-6	TGTGCCAGCAGCTTAGCGCAGGGGGTAGGGGAGACCCAGTACTTC	CASSLAQGVGETQYF
TRBJ2-1	TRBD1	NA	TRBV18	TGTGCCAGCTCACCGACGGGACAGGGGGCTTCAATTTCCTACAATGAGCAGTTCTTC	CASSPTGQGASISYNEQFF
TRBJ2-7	TRBD2	NA	TRBV7-2	TGTGCCAGCAGCCCCCGCGGGGGGGGGCGGATATCCGAGCAGTACTTC	CASSPRGGGRISEQYF
TRBJ1-1	TRBD1	NA	TRBV5-1	TGCGCCAGCAGCCGCGACAGGGGCCAGAACACTGAAGCTTTCTTT	CASSRDRGQNTEAFF
TRBJ1-3	TRBD1	NA	TRBV9	TGTGCCAGCAGCATTACAGGGGTCTCTGGAAACACCATATATTTT	CASSITGVSGNTIYF
TRBJ2-7	TRBD1	NA	TRBV9	TGTGCCAGCAGCGTAGGGACAGGACTGGACGAGCAGTACTTC	CASSVGTGLDEQYF
TRBJ2-7	TRBD1	NA	TRBV11-3	TGTGCCAGCAGCAAGGGACAGGGGGACGAGCAGTACTTC	CASSKGQGDEQYF
TRBJ2-1	TRBD1	NA	TRBV5-1	TGCGCCAGCAGCTTGGGACAGGGGGCGATAAGCGGGAGCCTTTACAATGAGCAGTTCTTC	CASSLGQGAISGSLYNEQFF
TRBJ2-5	NA	NA	TRBV19	TGTGCCAGTAGTATAGGCAGACAAGAGACCCAGTACTTC	CASSIGRQETQYF
TRBJ2-2	NA	NA	TRBV6-5	TGTGCCAGCAGTTACAGCACAGGGCAAACCGGGGAGCTGTTTTTT	CASSYSTGQTGELFF
TRBJ2-6	NA	NA	TRBV6-4	TGTGCCAGCAAGCCTACGAGCTCTGGGGCCAACGTCCTGACTTTC	CASKPTSSGANVLTF
TRBJ1-5	NA	NA	TRBV10-3	TGTGCCATCAGCCCGGGACACTCTAATCAGCCCCAGCATTTT	CAISPGHSNQPQHF
TRBJ1-6	TRBD1	NA	TRBV7-2	TGTGCCAGCAGCTTAATCGGACAGGGGAGGTCACCCCTCCACTTT	CASSLIGQGRSPLHF
TRBJ2-7	NA	few	TRBV15	TGTGCCACCAGCAGAGAGGGGACACCCGAGCAGTACTTC	CATSREGTPEQYF
TRBJ1-1	TRBD1	NA	TRBV30	TGTGCCTGGAGTGTAAGACAGGGCACTGAAGCTTTCTTT	CAWSVRQGTEAFF
TRBJ2-7	NA	NA	TRBV9	TGTGCCAGCAGCGCCGGGACTTCCTCCTACGAGCAGTACTTC	CASSAGTSSYEQYF
TRBJ2-1	TRBD2	NA	TRBV6-4	TGTGCCAGCAGTGACTTCCCGACTAGCGGGTTTGGTGATGAGCAGTTCTTC	CASSDFPTSGFGDEQFF
TRBJ1-1	NA	NA	TRBV2	TGTGCCAGCAGTGAATCCCGAACACTGAACACTGAAGCTTTCTTT	CASSESRTLNTEAFF